Following are 24 T cell receptor beta chains from one sample sequenced in a study of shared clonotypes between healthy human individuals. Assay: immunoSEQ multiplex PCR; the TCRdb copy retains only in-frame clones and omits some. The repertoire has 2 million to 2.5 million clones, over 85% of them found once; the top ten carry 0.13%. The sample consisted of naive CD4+ T cells sorted from blood. Described subset: CD45RA+ positively selected. These receptors were collected from a man aged 18-30 years in good health.

The chain is built from TRBV20-1 and TRBJ1-2; no clear D. Trimming took off 3 bases at V and 6 bases at J, with 8 bases between the two ends. This CDR3 spans 11 amino acids. The germline gives CDR1 DFQATT, CDR2 SNEGSKA (reference sequence). The CDR3 reads CSASRMNGYTF. CDR3 DNA: TGCAGTGCTAGTCGCATGAATGGCTACACCTTC.

This clone was seen a single time. The chain has TRBV19 and TRBJ1-5; 9 nucleotides agree with TRBD1. V trimming: 1 base; J trimming: 4 bases; junction bases outside the gene matches: 2. This CDR3 contains 15 residues. CDR1 is LNHDA and CDR2 is SQIVND in the germline V gene (reference sequence). The CDR3 DNA is TGTGCCAGTAGTATAGGGACAGGGGAAAATCAGCCCCAGCATTTT. It translates to CASSIGTGENQPQHF.

V usage is TRBV9 and J usage is TRBJ1-1; D remains ambiguous. The CDR3 spans 15 residues. CDR1 and CDR2 from the germline V gene are SGDLS and YYNGEE. V gave up 0 bases and J gave up 3 bases, with 12 bases separating them. DNA for the CDR3: TGTGCCAGCAGCGTAGAGACCGGGGTGGACACTGAAGCTTTCTTT. It yields the protein CASSVETGVDTEAFF.

Points on this clone: Its ends do not fully match the called genes, so a read error is possible. The chain uses TRBV5-1 and TRBJ2-1, with TRBD2 matching over 7 bases. The CDR3 totals 14 residues. CDR1 is SGHRS and CDR2 is YFSETQ in the germline V gene. The CDR3 DNA follows: TGCGCCAGCAGGTTGGGGGGGACCACCAATGAGCAGTTCTTC. Protein: CASRLGGTTNEQFF.

This CDR3 reads CASSLVGGAGNEQFF. For the CDR3, the DNA is TGCGCCAGCAGCTTGGTAGGGGGCGCTGGCAATGAGCAGTTCTTC. The chain recombines TRBV5-1 with TRBJ2-1, with 7 bases lining up with TRBD1. The CDR3 runs to 15 residues. The J segment lost 6 bases and the V segment lost 0 bases, leaving 6 bases of the junction unmatched. Looked up from germline, CDR1 is SGHRS and CDR2 is YFSETQ.

V usage is TRBV5-6 and J usage is TRBJ1-2; no definite D call. The V gene lost 4 bases and the J gene lost 2 bases, with 6 bases spanning the gap. The CDR3 covers 12 residues. In germline, CDR1 is SGHDT, CDR2 YYEEEE. This CDR3 reads CASSTANYGYTF. CDR3 nucleotide sequence: TGTGCCAGCAGCACTGCGAACTATGGCTACACCTTC.

The chain couples TRBV1 to TRBJ2-2. TRBV1 is a documented pseudogene. CDR3 length: 18 residues. CDR3 bases: TGCACCAGCAGCCAGATCGACCCCCGGGCCGACGGGCGCGGGGAGCTGTTTTTT. Amino acid sequence: CTSSQIDPRADGRGELFF.

The chain uses TRBV27 and TRBJ1-5, with D uncertain. V was pared by 2 bases and J by 3 bases, with 8 bases between. CDR1 is MNHEY and CDR2 is SMNVEV in the germline V gene (reference sequence). The CDR3 consists of 14 residues. The CDR3 DNA reads TGTGCCAGCAGTTTACAGGCCGCCAATCAGCCCCAGCATTTT. This gives the protein CASSLQAANQPQHF.

As concerns this clone: This CDR3 is also generated by other DNA sequences in the sample. The chain uses TRBV10-1 and TRBJ2-3; D is unclear. V was cut by 4 bases and J by 0 bases, with 2 bases left in between. CDR1 is WNHNN, CDR2 SYGVQD, per germline (reference sequence). This CDR3 has 12 amino acids. The CDR3 reads CASSASTDTQYF. The DNA for the CDR3 is TGCGCCAGCAGTGCCAGCACAGATACGCAGTATTTT.

This chain uses TRBV4-3 with TRBJ1-6, with a possible D match to TRBD1 (6 bases). The CDR3 contains 16 residues. CDR1 and CDR2 (germline): LGHNA, YSLEER. Trimming left V 0 bases short and J 5 bases short, with 11 bases between. CDR3 sequence reads: CASSQDSGTHNSPLHF. In DNA, the CDR3 is TGCGCCAGCAGCCAAGATTCGGGGACACATAATTCACCCCTCCACTTT.

This clone showed up just once. The chain is built from TRBV6-5 and TRBJ1-2, with D perhaps matching TRBD1 (5 bases). Germline V gene lookup returns CDR1 MNHEY and CDR2 SVGAGI. V was trimmed by 7 bases and J by 3 bases, leaving 15 bases between them. The CDR3 runs 14 residues. The DNA for the CDR3 is TGTGCCAGCACCAGAGGGCGAGGGGACTATGGCTACACCTTC. Translating it yields CASTRGRGDYGYTF.

V usage is TRBV28 and J usage is TRBJ1-6; D is unresolved. CDR3 length equals 14 residues. The germline CDR1 and CDR2 sequences are MDHEN and SYDVKM. Trimming cost V 4 bases and J 4 bases, with 8 bases left between them. CDR3 region: CASSSTGYNSPLHF. The CDR3 DNA reads as TGTGCCAGCAGTTCAACCGGGTATAATTCACCCCTCCACTTT.

J is TRBJ1-2 and V is TRBV28; maybe TRBD1 (6 bases). Trimming took 5 bases from V and 4 from J, leaving 11 bases between them. The CDR3 has 13 residues. Per the germline V gene, CDR1 is MDHEN and CDR2 is SYDVKM. CDR3 in DNA: TGTGCCAGCAGTCCCCAGGGGACCTATGGCTACACCTTC. Its translation is CASSPQGTYGYTF.

The chain combines TRBV5-1 with TRBJ1-1; 9 positions match TRBD1. Looked up from germline, CDR1 is SGHRS and CDR2 is YFSETQ. After removal of 3 bases from V and 0 bases from J, the junction contained 6 bases not matched to a gene. The CDR3 runs to 16 residues. The CDR3 nucleotides read TGCGCCAGCAGCTCGGGACAGGGATTCATGAACACTGAAGCTTTCTTT. It translates to CASSSGQGFMNTEAFF.

The count of this clone is one. The chain couples TRBV25-1 to TRBJ2-5; D is uncertain. The CDR3 spans 13 residues. Trimming shortened V by 0 bases and J by 5 bases, and 7 bases separated the two germline ends. CDR1 and CDR2 (germline): MGHDK, SYGVNS. CDR3 DNA sequence: TGTGCCAGCAGTGAATATTCTGAGGAGACCCAGTACTTC. It translates to CASSEYSEETQYF.

The chain uses TRBV18 and TRBJ2-3; 8 bases are shared with TRBD1. Germline V lookup: CDR1 KGHSH, CDR2 LQKENI. The CDR3 is 15 amino acids. Trimming cost V 2 bases and J 1 base; bases outside gene matches: 2. The CDR3 sequence is CASSPLQGGTDTQYF. The CDR3 DNA reads TGTGCCAGCTCACCATTACAGGGGGGCACAGATACGCAGTATTTT. Combining the CDR3 with reference TRBV18 and TRBJ2-3 gives the whole variable domain NAGVMQNPRHLVRRRGQEARLRCSPMKGHSHVYWYRQLPEEGLKFMVYLQKENIIDESGMPKERFSAEFPKEGPSILRIQQVVRGDSAAYFCASSPLQGGTDTQYFGPGTRLTVL.

The chain combines TRBV5-7 with TRBJ2-2; D unclear. TRBV5-7 is an ORF, and what it does is uncertain. The V end lost 4 bases, the J end lost 6 bases, and 13 bases lay between the germline ends. The CDR3 contains 14 residues. Written as DNA, the CDR3 is TGTGCCAGCAGCCCTGTGGATTGCGCCGGGGAGCTGTTTTTT. This codes for CASSPVDCAGELFF.

The V call is TRBV18, the J call TRBJ2-7, with 7 bases matching TRBD2. This CDR3 is built from 16 residues. The germline CDR1 and CDR2 sequences are KGHSH and LQKENI. V lost 0 bases and J lost 1; bases outside the gene matches: 6. CDR3 DNA sequence: TGTGCCAGCTCACCACCGCCAGGACTAGTTTCCTACGAGCAGTACTTC. It encodes CASSPPPGLVSYEQYF.

The gene calls are TRBV19 and TRBJ1-6; 9 bases line up with TRBD1. CDR1 LNHDA and CDR2 SQIVND come from the germline V gene (reference sequence). V shed 0 bases and J 10 bases; nucleotides not matched to a gene: 7. The CDR3 length is 16 residues. CDR3 residues: CASSIDPGQGRSPLHF. In DNA form, the CDR3 reads TGTGCCAGTAGTATAGACCCGGGACAGGGTCGGTCACCCCTCCACTTT.

The CDR3: CATGLGESYQETQYF. CDR3 nucleotide sequence: TGTGCCACCGGCCTGGGAGAGTCGTACCAAGAGACCCAGTACTTC. This chain links TRBV7-9 with TRBJ2-5, with D tentatively TRBD2 (5 bases). In germline, CDR1 is SEHNR, CDR2 FQNEAQ (reference sequence). The ends were cut back, 10 bases at V and 0 bases at J, with 18 bases in the middle. There are 15 residues in the CDR3.

The chain links TRBV6-6 to TRBJ1-5; 10 bases are shared with TRBD1. The germline CDR1 and CDR2 sequences are MNHNY and SVGAGI (reference sequence). V lost 2 bases to trimming and J lost 4 bases; unmatched junction nucleotides: 5. The CDR3 runs 16 residues. CDR3 residues: CASSYGDRGQNQPQHF. The DNA for the CDR3 is TGTGCCAGCAGTTACGGTGACAGGGGGCAGAATCAGCCCCAGCATTTT.

This clone was seen once. In DNA, the CDR3 is TGTGCCAGCAGGGAGGCCGGGACAGAAAATCAGCCCCAGCATTTT. It is translated as CASREAGTENQPQHF. The chain has TRBV7-2 and TRBJ1-5; TRBD1 agrees at 7 bases. This CDR3 contains 15 residues. V trimming: 6 bases; J trimming: 4 bases; junction bases outside the gene matches: 9. Looked up from germline, CDR1 is SGHTA and CDR2 is FQGNSA. Using reference TRBV7-2 and TRBJ1-5 for the parts outside the CDR3, the full variable domain is GAGVSQSPSNKVTEKGKDVELRCDPISGHTALYWYRQSLGQGLEFLIYFQGNSAPDKSGLPSDRFSAERTGGSVSTLTIQRTQQEDSAVYLCASREAGTENQPQHFGDGTRLSIL.

The chain couples TRBV6-6 to TRBJ1-6, with TRBD1 matching 7 bases. The CDR3 sequence is 13 residues long. Germline V gene sequence: CDR1 MNHNY, CDR2 SVGAGI (reference sequence). Trimming cost V 7 bases and J 7 bases; bases outside gene matches: 4. This CDR3 reads CASTRQGNSPLHF. In DNA form, the CDR3 reads TGTGCCAGCACCCGACAGGGCAATTCACCCCTCCACTTT.

The V call is TRBV7-3, the J call TRBJ2-7, with 7 bases fitting TRBD2. J gave up 3 bases and V 4 bases, and 9 bases lay outside the gene matches. The CDR3 loop spans 15 amino acids. CDR1 and CDR2 (germline): SGHTA, FQGTGA. CDR3 residues: CASSSSGGPVYEQYF. The DNA of the CDR3 is TGTGCCAGCAGCTCCTCGGGGGGACCCGTCTACGAGCAGTACTTC.